This TCR beta chain appears in the sequencing data of a study of T-cell reconstitution after alpha-beta-depleted transplantation in children. The CDR3 consists of 13 residues. Germline CDR1 reads DFQATT; CDR2 reads SNEGSKA (reference sequence). The V end was cut by 3 bases, the J end by 9 bases, with 15 bases between. The sample holds many counts of this clonotype. The authors prepared the TCRbeta library with unique molecular identifiers. MiXCR was run by TCRdb on the PCR reads, yielding one entry per CDR3 protein. The sample contains around 380,000 distinct CDR3 sequences, roughly a tenth of which appear only once.

The source is a human donor who donated a stem cell graft to a child with acute myeloid leukemia. Sequencing was performed on PBMCs from the stem cell graft donor, taken from the stem cell graft. The chain has TRBV20-1 and TRBJ1-5; D is uncertain. In DNA, the CDR3 is TGCAGTGCTAGTTCCTCGGGTTCCCGGCCCCAGCATTTT. This sequence encodes CSASSSGSRPQHF.